This entry concerns a single T cell receptor (beta chain). Its antigen is still unknown. Measured with immunoSEQ multiplex PCR; TCRdb has only the in-frame clones, and not every one. The sample contains tens of thousands of clones, around 78% of which appear only once. The CDR3 consists of 15 residues. From germline, CDR1 is MNHEY and CDR2 SMNVEV (reference sequence). The V and J ends lost 6 bases and 14 bases, in that order; junction bases with no gene match: 15. Exposure to brentuximab vedotin varied, and each patient had relapsed following autologous stem cell transplantation. The data derive from a study of PD-1 blockade in classical Hodgkin lymphoma. General study points: Lower baseline TCR diversity was reported for newly diagnosed patients than for healthy donors. A significant rise in TCR diversity by C4D1 was seen for CD4+ but not CD8+ cells.

The sequenced sample was peripheral blood mononuclear cells (PBMCs), obtained at baseline. The TCR sequence derives from a human donor with classical Hodgkin lymphoma. The rearrangement joins TRBV27 to TRBJ1-6; 8 bases align to TRBD1. CDR3 sequence: CASSPTGTGDVTLHF. The CDR3 DNA sequence: TGTGCCAGCAGCCCGACCGGGACAGGCGACGTAACCCTCCACTTT.